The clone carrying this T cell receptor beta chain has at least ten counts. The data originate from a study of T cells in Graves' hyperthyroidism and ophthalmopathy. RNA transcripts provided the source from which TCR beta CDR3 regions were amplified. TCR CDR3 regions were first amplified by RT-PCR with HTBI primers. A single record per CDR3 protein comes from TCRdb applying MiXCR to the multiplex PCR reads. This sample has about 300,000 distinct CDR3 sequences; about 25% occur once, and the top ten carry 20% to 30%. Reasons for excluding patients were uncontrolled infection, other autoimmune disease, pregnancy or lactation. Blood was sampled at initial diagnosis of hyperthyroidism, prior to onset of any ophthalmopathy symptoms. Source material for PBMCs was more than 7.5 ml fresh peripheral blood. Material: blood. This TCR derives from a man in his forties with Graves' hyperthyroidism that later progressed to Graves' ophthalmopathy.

The CDR3, as DNA: TGTGCCAGCAGCCAAGCCCCTGGGGGCTACACCTTC. Residues: CASSQAPGGYTF. The chain is built from TRBV3-1 and TRBJ1-2, with unresolved D. V was cut by 1 base and J by 8 bases, with 8 bases left in between. Germline V CDR1 and CDR2: LGHDT, YNNKEL (reference sequence). The CDR3 consists of 12 residues.